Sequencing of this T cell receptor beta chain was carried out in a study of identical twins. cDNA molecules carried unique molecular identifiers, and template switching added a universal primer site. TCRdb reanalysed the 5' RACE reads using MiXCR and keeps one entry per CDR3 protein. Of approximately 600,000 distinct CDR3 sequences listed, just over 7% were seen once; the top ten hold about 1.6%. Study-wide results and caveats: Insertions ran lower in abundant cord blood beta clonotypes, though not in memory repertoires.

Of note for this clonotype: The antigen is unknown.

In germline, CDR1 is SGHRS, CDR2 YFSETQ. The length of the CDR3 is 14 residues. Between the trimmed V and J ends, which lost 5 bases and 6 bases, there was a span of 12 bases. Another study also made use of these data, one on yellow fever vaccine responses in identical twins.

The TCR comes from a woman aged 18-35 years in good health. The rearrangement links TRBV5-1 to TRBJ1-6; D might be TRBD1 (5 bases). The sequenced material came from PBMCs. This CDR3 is CASRRGESNSPLHF. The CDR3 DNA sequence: TGCGCCAGCAGGCGGGGCGAAAGTAATTCACCCCTCCACTTT.